This T cell receptor (beta chain) was recorded in a study of cytomegalovirus exposure and HLA in healthy donors. The CDR3 consists of 13 residues. From germline, CDR1 is MGHDK and CDR2 SYGVNS. Trimming took 4 bases from V and 10 from J, leaving 16 bases between them. The PCR made use of 60 Vbeta and 13 Jbeta primers. Clones were read by immunoSEQ multiplex PCR, and TCRdb kept only the in-frame ones, dropping some. The sample records 200,000 or so clones, approximately 84% being singletons. Sample: PBMCs. The sequence came from a man aged 50 to 60 in good health and CMV-seronegative. The V gene is TRBV25-1, the J gene TRBJ1-1; no definite D call. CDR3 nucleotides: TGTGCCAGCAGTGGAAGTGTAGGACTCAGAGCTTTCTTT. Translating it yields CASSGSVGLRAFF. The entire variable domain, with the rest obtained from reference TRBV25-1 and TRBJ1-1, is as follows: EADIYQTPRYLVIGTGKKITLECSQTMGHDKMYWYQQDPGMELHLIHYSYGVNSTEKGDLSSESTVSRIRTEHFPLTLESARPSHTSQYLCASSGSVGLRAFFGQGTRLTVV.